The clone carrying this T cell receptor beta chain was found once. Antigen unknown. Measured with immunoSEQ multiplex PCR; TCRdb has only the in-frame clones, and not every one. Of tens of thousands of clones in the sample, around nine tenths were seen once. Blood samples were obtained at baseline, cycle 4 day 1, and cycle 7 day 1. Germline V gives CDR1 ENHRY, CDR2 SYGVKD. There are 12 residues in the CDR3. Losses at the gene ends were 10 bases for V and 5 bases for J; bases not matched to a gene: 5. These data belong to a study of OX40 agonist ivuxolimab in advanced cancers. Overall study: Under the entry rules, prior anti-PD-1, anti-PD-L1 or anti-CTLA-4 therapy was allowed, and about 40% had some.

Study results and caveats: Fewer expanded clones were found on average in CD4+ than in CD8+ T cells.

The receptor comes from an adult with an advanced solid tumor such as melanoma, head and neck, liver or kidney cancer. The input for sequencing was CD4+ or CD8+ T cells sorted from blood, taken in a trial of the OX40 agonist ivuxolimab. This chain links TRBV10-3 with TRBJ2-1; 7 bases match TRBD1. The CDR3 here is CATKGQDNEQFF. CDR3 nucleotides: TGTGCCACCAAAGGACAGGACAATGAGCAGTTCTTC.